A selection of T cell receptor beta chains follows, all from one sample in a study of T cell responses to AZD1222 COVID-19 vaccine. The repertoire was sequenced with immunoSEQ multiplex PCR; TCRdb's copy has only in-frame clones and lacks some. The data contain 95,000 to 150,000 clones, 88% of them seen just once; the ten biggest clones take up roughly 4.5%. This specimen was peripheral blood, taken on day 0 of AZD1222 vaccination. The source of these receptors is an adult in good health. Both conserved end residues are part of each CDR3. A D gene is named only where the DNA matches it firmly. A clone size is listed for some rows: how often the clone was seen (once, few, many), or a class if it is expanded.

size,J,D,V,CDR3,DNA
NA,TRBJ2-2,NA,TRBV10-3,CAISARGSNTGELFF,TGTGCCATCAGTGCACGTGGTTCGAACACCGGGGAGCTGTTTTTT
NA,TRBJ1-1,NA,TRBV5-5,CASSLEYVNTEAFF,TGTGCCAGCAGCTTGGAGTATGTGAACACTGAAGCTTTCTTT
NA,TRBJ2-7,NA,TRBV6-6,CASSNNQGGFPYEQYF,TGTGCCAGCAGTAATAACCAGGGGGGCTTCCCCTACGAGCAGTACTTC
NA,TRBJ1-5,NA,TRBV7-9,CASSQDGHQPQHF,TGTGCCAGCAGCCAGGATGGGCATCAGCCCCAGCATTTT
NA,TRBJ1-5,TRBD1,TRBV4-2,CASSPRTGSQPQHF,TGTGCCAGCAGCCCGAGGACAGGGTCTCAGCCCCAGCATTTT
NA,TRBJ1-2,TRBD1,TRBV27,CASSTMTGTDYGYTF,TGTGCCAGCAGTACGATGACCGGGACAGATTATGGCTACACCTTC
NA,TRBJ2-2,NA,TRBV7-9,CASSEGRQAGELFF,TGTGCCAGCAGCGAGGGGCGTCAGGCCGGGGAGCTGTTTTTT
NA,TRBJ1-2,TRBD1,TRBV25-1,CASSKEGTGGAFEGYTF,TGTGCCAGCAGTAAGGAGGGGACAGGGGGCGCGTTTGAAGGCTACACCTTC
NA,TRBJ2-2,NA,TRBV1,CTSSQSPSGAHPAGELFF,TGCACCAGCAGCCAATCCCCTAGCGGGGCCCACCCGGCCGGGGAGCTGTTTTTT
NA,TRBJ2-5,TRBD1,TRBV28,CASSPPGTAQETQYF,TGTGCCAGCAGCCCCCCCGGGACAGCGCAAGAGACCCAGTACTTC
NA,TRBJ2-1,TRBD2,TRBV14,CASSVPLPAGVGEQFF,TGTGCCAGCAGTGTCCCATTGCCAGCGGGAGTGGGTGAGCAGTTCTTC
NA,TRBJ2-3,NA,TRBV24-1,CATSDLVAGGTDTQYF,TGTGCCACCAGTGATTTAGTGGCAGGGGGCACAGATACGCAGTATTTT
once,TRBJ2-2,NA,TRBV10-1,CASSEPGANTGELFF,TGCGCCAGCAGTGAACCGGGCGCGAACACCGGGGAGCTGTTTTTT
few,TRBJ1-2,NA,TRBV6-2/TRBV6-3,CASSYSSYREPSYGYTF,TGTGCCAGCAGTTACTCGAGCTACAGGGAGCCTAGCTATGGCTACACCTTC
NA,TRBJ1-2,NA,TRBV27,CASSFWGGGYGYTF,TGTGCCAGCAGTTTTTGGGGGGGAGGTTATGGCTACACCTTC
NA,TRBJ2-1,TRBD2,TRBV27,CASSQLAGGQNEQFF,TGTGCCAGCAGCCAACTAGCGGGGGGACAGAATGAGCAGTTCTTC
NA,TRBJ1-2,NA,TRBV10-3,CAISETANYGYTF,TGTGCCATCAGTGAGACAGCTAACTATGGCTACACCTTC
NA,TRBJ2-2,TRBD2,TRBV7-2,CASSLRVFGAGVAGELFF,TGTGCCAGCAGCTTAAGGGTTTTCGGGGCGGGAGTGGCCGGGGAGCTGTTTTTT
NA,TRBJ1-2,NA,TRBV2,CASSTSGGRGYTF,TGTGCCAGCTCAACATCCGGGGGCCGGGGCTACACCTTC
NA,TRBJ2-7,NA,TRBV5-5,CASSLEYPPSYPYEQYF,TGTGCCAGCAGCTTGGAGTACCCGCCGTCTTACCCCTACGAGCAGTACTTC
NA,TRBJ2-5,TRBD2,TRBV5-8,CASSLPGGTFGQETQYF,TGTGCCAGCAGCTTGCCGGGGGGGACATTCGGGCAAGAGACCCAGTACTTC
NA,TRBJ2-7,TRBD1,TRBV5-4,CASSSDRDYYEQYF,TGTGCCAGCAGCTCGGACAGGGATTACTACGAGCAGTACTTC
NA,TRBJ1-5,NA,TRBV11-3,CASAREGNQPQHF,TGTGCCAGCGCCCGGGAAGGCAATCAGCCCCAGCATTTT
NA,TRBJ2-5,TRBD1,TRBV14,CASSQGQGPQETQYF,TGTGCCAGCAGCCAAGGACAGGGGCCCCAAGAGACCCAGTACTTC
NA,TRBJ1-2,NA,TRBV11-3,CASSPHRDGYTF,TGTGCCAGCAGCCCCCACAGGGATGGCTACACCTTC
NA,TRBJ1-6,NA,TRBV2,CASTETDNNSPLHF,TGTGCCAGCACGGAGACGGATAATAATTCACCCCTCCACTTT
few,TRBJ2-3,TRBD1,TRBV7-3,CASSSHDRAYADTQYF,TGTGCCAGCAGCTCTCATGACAGGGCCTACGCAGATACGCAGTATTTT
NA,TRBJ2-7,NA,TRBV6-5,CASSTTKGQRKQYF,TGTGCCAGCAGTACGACCAAAGGACAGCGGAAGCAGTACTTC
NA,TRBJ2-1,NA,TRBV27,CASSPMGSAHNEQFF,TGTGCCAGCAGCCCCATGGGCTCGGCCCACAATGAGCAGTTCTTC
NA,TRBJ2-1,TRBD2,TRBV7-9,CASSRRGTSGSGYNEQFF,TGTGCCAGCAGCCGCAGGGGGACTAGCGGGAGTGGGTACAATGAGCAGTTCTTC
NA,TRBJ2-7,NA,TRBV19,CASSEPPPGSYEQYF,TGTGCCAGTAGTGAGCCTCCTCCAGGGTCCTACGAGCAGTACTTC
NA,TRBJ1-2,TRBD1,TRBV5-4,CASSQTGNGYTF,TGTGCCAGCAGCCAGACAGGGAATGGCTACACCTTC
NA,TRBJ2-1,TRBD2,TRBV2,CASRGTSGRLSSYNEQFF,TGTGCCAGCAGAGGGACTAGCGGGAGGCTTAGCTCCTACAATGAGCAGTTCTTC
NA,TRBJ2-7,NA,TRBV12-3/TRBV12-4,CASSLLSRYEQYF,TGTGCCAGCAGTTTATTATCCCGGTACGAGCAGTACTTC
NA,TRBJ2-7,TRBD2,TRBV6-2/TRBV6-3,CASSYSKGTSGAYEQYF,TGTGCCAGCAGTTACTCGAAGGGGACTAGCGGGGCCTACGAGCAGTACTTC
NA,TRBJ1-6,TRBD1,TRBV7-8,CASSLPGTGDSPLHF,TGTGCCAGCAGCTTACCCGGGACAGGGGATTCACCCCTCCACTTT
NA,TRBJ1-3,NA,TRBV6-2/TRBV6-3,CASSSRQLHSGNTIYF,TGTGCCAGCAGTTCCCGACAGCTCCACTCTGGAAACACCATATATTTT
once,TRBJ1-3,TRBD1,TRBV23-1,CASSQRGQGPQNSGNTIYF,TGCGCCAGCAGTCAACGGGGACAGGGCCCCCAAAACTCTGGAAACACCATATATTTT
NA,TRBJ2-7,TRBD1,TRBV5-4,CASSLRQGSYEQYF,TGTGCCAGCAGCTTGCGACAGGGCTCCTACGAGCAGTACTTC
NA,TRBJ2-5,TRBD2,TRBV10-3,CAISESPSGAQETQYF,TGTGCCATCAGTGAGTCCCCTAGCGGGGCACAAGAGACCCAGTACTTC
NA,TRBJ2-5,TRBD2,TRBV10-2,CASSEARLARETQYF,TGCGCCAGCAGTGAGGCGAGACTAGCTAGAGAGACCCAGTACTTC
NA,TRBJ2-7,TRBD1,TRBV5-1,CASSWTGGLGEQYF,TGCGCCAGCAGCTGGACAGGGGGCTTGGGTGAGCAGTACTTC
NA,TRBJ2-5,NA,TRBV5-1,CASSLTVGFQETQYF,TGCGCCAGCAGTCTGACCGTAGGGTTCCAAGAGACCCAGTACTTC
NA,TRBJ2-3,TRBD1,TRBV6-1,CASSELTGVISTDTQYF,TGTGCCAGCAGTGAACTCACAGGGGTGATTAGCACAGATACGCAGTATTTT
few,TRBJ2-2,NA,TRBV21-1,CASSKAETTGELFF,TGTGCCAGCAGCAAAGCCGAGACCACCGGGGAGCTGTTTTTT
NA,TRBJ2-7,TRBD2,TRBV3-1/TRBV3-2,CASSPQVAGTYEQYF,TGTGCCAGCAGCCCACAGGTAGCGGGAACCTACGAGCAGTACTTC